The rows below give T cell receptor beta chains drawn from one sample of a study of blood T cell repertoires in COVID-19. Libraries were prepared by immunoSEQ multiplex PCR; TCRdb keeps only in-frame clonotypes and omits some of them. The repertoire holds roughly 310,000 clones, with over 75% as singletons. Input material: PBMCs or T cells enriched from blood (not recorded which). The receptors originated from a woman aged 40 to 49 who had recovered from COVID-19. The conserved cysteine and the conserved F or W are not part of the CDR3 here.

V	J	CDR3
TRBV4-1	TRBJ1-2	ASSLPSTGDIYGYT
TRBV11-3	TRBJ2-5	ASSLDKVSSGETQY
TRBV3-1/TRBV3-2	TRBJ2-7	ASSQRPLLLAGVSYEQY
TRBV5-6	TRBJ2-7	ASSLGSTYEQY
TRBV3-1/TRBV3-2	TRBJ1-3	ASSQYQDSGNTIY
TRBV6-6	TRBJ2-1	ASSTQPGGSYNEQF
TRBV11-2	TRBJ2-1	ASSPLAATNEQF
TRBV27	TRBJ1-2	ASSPLIQGRSIET
TRBV27	TRBJ1-1	ASSRRTGTGGNTEAF
TRBV7-8	TRBJ1-1	ASSPQGITEAF
TRBV7-9	TRBJ1-4	ASSPGGASEEKLF
TRBV7-2	TRBJ2-5	ASSLAGMDSQETQY
TRBV24-1	TRBJ1-5	ATSDGTIGRPQH
TRBV5-4	TRBJ2-1	ASSLTSGFNEQF
TRBV19	TRBJ1-1	ASSIGKGHYTEAF
TRBV11-2	TRBJ1-1	ASSPPRVESNTEAF
TRBV14	TRBJ2-1	ASSQRDRGVSEQF
TRBV9	TRBJ2-2	ASSVVAVGELF
TRBV7-8	TRBJ2-1	ASSTGLAVYNEQF
TRBV18	TRBJ2-7	ASSQTSGGAYEQY
TRBV19	TRBJ1-1	ASRSWDRGTNTEAF
TRBV18	TRBJ2-1	ASSPSRGYSYNEQF
TRBV6-5	TRBJ2-4	ASGNEGIQY
TRBV19	TRBJ2-2	ASSIIRRTGYTGELF
TRBV5-1	TRBJ2-5	ASSLAGVPQETQY
TRBV24-1	TRBJ2-5	ATSDYRGETQY
TRBV6-5	TRBJ2-2	ASSYGGHYTGELF
TRBV30	TRBJ2-3	AWSPTEGLLTTDTQY
TRBV28	TRBJ1-1	ASSMPQGANTEAF
TRBV7-9	TRBJ1-3	ASSPTGVIRNTIY
TRBV6-5	TRBJ2-1	ASRSDINEQF
TRBV7-2	TRBJ2-5	ASGFDRGRETQY
TRBV5-3	TRBJ1-1	ARSAQGPWAEAF
TRBV19	TRBJ2-2	ASRLGGTNTGELF
TRBV4-1	TRBJ2-1	ASSQDEGQGYNEQF
TRBV9	TRBJ2-5	ASSFGQGAGETQY
TRBV5-4	TRBJ2-7	ASSLGGFSSYEQY
TRBV7-8	TRBJ2-1	ASSLLGTTTYNEQF
TRBV4-1	TRBJ1-1	ASSQRGGTEAF